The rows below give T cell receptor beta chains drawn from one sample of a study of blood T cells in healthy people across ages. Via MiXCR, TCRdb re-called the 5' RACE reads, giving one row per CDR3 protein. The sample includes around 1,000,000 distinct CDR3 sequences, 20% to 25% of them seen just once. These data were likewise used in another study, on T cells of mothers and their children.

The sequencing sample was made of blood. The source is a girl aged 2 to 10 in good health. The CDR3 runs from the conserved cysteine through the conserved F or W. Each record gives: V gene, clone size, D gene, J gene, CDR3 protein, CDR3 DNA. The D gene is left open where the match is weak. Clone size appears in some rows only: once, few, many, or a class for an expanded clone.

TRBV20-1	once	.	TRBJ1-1	CSARWPANTEAFF	TGCAGTGCTAGATGGCCCGCGAACACTGAAGCTTTCTTT
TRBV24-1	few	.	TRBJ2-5	CATSSGRALGETQYF	TGTGCCACCAGCTCCGGACGGGCTCTGGGAGAGACCCAGTACTTC
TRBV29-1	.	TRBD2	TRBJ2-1	CSVRDYYNEQFF	TGCAGCGTTCGGGACTACTACAATGAGCAGTTCTTC
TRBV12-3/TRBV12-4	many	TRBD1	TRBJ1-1	CASSFGQGEAFF	TGTGCCAGCAGCTTCGGACAGGGTGAAGCTTTCTTT
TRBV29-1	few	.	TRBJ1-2	CSARGGVKEGYTF	TGCAGCGCCAGAGGAGGGGTTAAGGAGGGCTACACCTTC
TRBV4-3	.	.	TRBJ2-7	CASSQDEAVSEQYF	TGCGCCAGCAGCCAAGATGAGGCGGTCAGCGAGCAGTACTTC
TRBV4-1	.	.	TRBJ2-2	CASSQVGGAYTGELFF	TGCGCCAGCAGCCAAGTAGGGGGGGCCTACACCGGGGAGCTGTTTTTT
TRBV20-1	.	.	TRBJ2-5	CSARGTSRETQYF	TGCAGTGCTAGAGGAACTAGCCGTGAGACCCAGTACTTC
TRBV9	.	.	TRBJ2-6	CASSVYSSLNVLTF	TGTGCCAGCAGCGTGTACAGTTCCCTCAACGTCCTGACTTTC
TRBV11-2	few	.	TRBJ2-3	CASSLEVLASTDTQYF	TGTGCCAGCAGCTTAGAGGTGCTAGCGAGCACAGATACGCAGTATTTT
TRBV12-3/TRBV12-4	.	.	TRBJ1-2	CASSPATVANYGYTF	TGTGCCAGCAGCCCCGCTACGGTCGCTAACTATGGCTACACCTTC
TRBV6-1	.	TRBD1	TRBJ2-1	CASSVDRGQIDEQFF	TGTGCCAGCAGTGTCGACAGGGGGCAAATAGATGAGCAGTTCTTC